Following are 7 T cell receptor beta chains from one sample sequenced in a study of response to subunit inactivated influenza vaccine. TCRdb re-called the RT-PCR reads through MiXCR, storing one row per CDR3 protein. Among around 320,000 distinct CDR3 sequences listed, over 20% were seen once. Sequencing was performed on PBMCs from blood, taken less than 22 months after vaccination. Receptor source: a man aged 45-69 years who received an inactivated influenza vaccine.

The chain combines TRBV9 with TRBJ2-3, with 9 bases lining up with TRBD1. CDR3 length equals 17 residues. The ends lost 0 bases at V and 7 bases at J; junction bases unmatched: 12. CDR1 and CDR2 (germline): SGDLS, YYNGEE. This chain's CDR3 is CASSVVPGTGPRNTQYF. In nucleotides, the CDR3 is TGTGCCAGCAGCGTAGTTCCCGGGACAGGGCCGAGAAATACGCAGTATTTT.

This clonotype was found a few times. CDR3 region: CASTTGGGEKLFF. DNA of the CDR3: TGTGCCAGCACCACCGGTGGAGGGGAAAAACTGTTTTTT. This chain links TRBV5-6 with TRBJ1-4; D is uncertain. V lost 6 bases and J 8 bases, leaving 14 bases between the germline ends. This CDR3 contains 13 residues. Germline V lookup: CDR1 SGHDT, CDR2 YYEEEE.

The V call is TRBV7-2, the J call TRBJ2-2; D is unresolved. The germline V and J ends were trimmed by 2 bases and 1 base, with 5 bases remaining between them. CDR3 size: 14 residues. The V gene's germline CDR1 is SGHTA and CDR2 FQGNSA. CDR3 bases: TGTGCCAGCAGCTTACACCGGAACACCGGGGAGCTGTTTTTT. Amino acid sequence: CASSLHRNTGELFF.

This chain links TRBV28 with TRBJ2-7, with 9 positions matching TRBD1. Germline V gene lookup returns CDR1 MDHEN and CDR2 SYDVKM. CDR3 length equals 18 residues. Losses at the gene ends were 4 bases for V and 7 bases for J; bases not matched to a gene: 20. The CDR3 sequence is CASSSGQGSVGRLGEQYF. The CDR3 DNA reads TGTGCCAGCAGTTCCGGACAGGGGTCGGTAGGACGCTTGGGTGAGCAGTACTTC. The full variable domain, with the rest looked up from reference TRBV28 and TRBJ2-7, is DVKVTQSSRYLVKRTGEKVFLECVQDMDHENMFWYRQDPGLGLRLIYFSYDVKMKEKGDIPEGYSVSREKKERFSLILESASTNQTSMYLCASSSGQGSVGRLGEQYFGPGTRLTVT.

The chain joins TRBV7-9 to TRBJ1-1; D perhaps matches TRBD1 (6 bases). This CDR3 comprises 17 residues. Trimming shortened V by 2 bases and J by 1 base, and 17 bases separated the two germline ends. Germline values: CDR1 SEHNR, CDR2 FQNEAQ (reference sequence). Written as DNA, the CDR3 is TGTGCCAGCAGCTTACCTCGCCGGGGGCCCAAGAACACTGAAGCTTTCTTT. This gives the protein CASSLPRRGPKNTEAFF.

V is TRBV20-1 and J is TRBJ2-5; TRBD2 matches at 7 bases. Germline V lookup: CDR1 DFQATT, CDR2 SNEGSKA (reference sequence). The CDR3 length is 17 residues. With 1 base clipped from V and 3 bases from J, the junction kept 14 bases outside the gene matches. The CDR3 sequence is CSARAVGPGLAEETQYF. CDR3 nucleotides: TGCAGTGCTAGAGCTGTCGGACCGGGTCTAGCGGAAGAGACCCAGTACTTC.

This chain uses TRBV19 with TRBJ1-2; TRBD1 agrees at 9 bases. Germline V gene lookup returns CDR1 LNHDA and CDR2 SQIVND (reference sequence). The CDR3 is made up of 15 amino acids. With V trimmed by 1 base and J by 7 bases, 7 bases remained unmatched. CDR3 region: CASSIVDRGHGGYTF. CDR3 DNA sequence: TGTGCCAGTAGTATAGTGGACAGGGGACACGGTGGCTACACCTTC. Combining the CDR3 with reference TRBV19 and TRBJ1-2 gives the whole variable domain DGGITQSPKYLFRKEGQNVTLSCEQNLNHDAMYWYRQDPGQGLRLIYYSQIVNDFQKGDIAEGYSVSREKKESFPLTVTSAQKNPTAFYLCASSIVDRGHGGYTFGSGTRLTVV.